Below, 18 T cell receptor beta chains from the same sample are listed, as sequenced in a study of post-analysis software for immune sequencing data. General observations from the study: The study found TRBV5-6, TRBV5-1 and TRBV20-1 among five TRBV segments more frequent in patients than controls.

Libraries were made from TCR beta cDNA, and they carried unique molecular identifiers. TCRdb re-called the PCR reads with MiXCR, one entry per CDR3 protein. The repertoire includes 250,000 to 300,000 distinct CDR3 sequences, about 38% of them detected once, and 4% to 5.5% sits in the top ten. Antigen specificity for these receptors is unknown. Sample: blood. These receptors came from a girl aged 5-17 years with multiple sclerosis.

This clonotype has a count of ten or more. The rearrangement uses TRBV7-9 and TRBJ1-6; D possibly corresponds to TRBD1 (5 bases). The CDR3 totals 15 residues. Trimming cost V 6 bases and J 7 bases, with 16 bases left between them. CDR1 is SEHNR and CDR2 is FQNEAQ in the germline V gene (reference sequence). The CDR3 nucleotides read TGTGCCAGCAGAAAACCGGGACCTACCAATTCACCCCTCCACTTT. Amino acids: CASRKPGPTNSPLHF.

This clonotype was found a few times. The V and J genes are TRBV12-3 or TRBV12-4 and TRBJ1-1; the D is unclear. The CDR3 spans 11 residues. V dropped 7 bases and J dropped 3 bases, with 6 bases sitting between them. The CDR3 sequence is CASTRYTEAFF. CDR3 sequence (DNA): TGTGCCAGCACGCGGTACACTGAAGCTTTCTTT.

This clonotype was recorded at least ten times. This sequence joins TRBV7-9 and TRBJ2-1, with D possibly matching TRBD1 (6 bases). This CDR3 contains 13 residues. Germline lookup yields CDR1 SEHNR and CDR2 FQNEAQ (reference sequence). The ends were cut back, 4 bases at V and 9 bases at J, with 13 bases in the middle. The CDR3 DNA is TGTGCCAGCAGCTCGCGACAGGCGGTTGAGCAGTTCTTC. This codes for CASSSRQAVEQFF.

This chain connects TRBV5-1 to TRBJ1-1; 7 nucleotides align to TRBD1. The V and J ends lost 0 bases and 8 bases, in that order; junction bases with no gene match: 7. Germline V gene sequence: CDR1 SGHRS, CDR2 YFSETQ. The length of the CDR3 is 14 residues. The chain's CDR3 is CASSLVGATGEAFF. For the CDR3, the DNA is TGCGCCAGCAGCTTGGTAGGGGCGACAGGGGAAGCTTTCTTT.

The chain combines TRBV27 with TRBJ2-3; 15 nucleotides line up with TRBD2. V dropped 4 bases and J dropped 3; count of bases not matched to a gene: 11. In germline, CDR1 is MNHEY, CDR2 SMNVEV (reference sequence). This CDR3 contains 19 residues. CDR3 in amino acids: CASSYQGLAGGNWTDTQYF. The CDR3 nucleotides are TGTGCCAGCAGTTACCAGGGACTAGCGGGGGGCAATTGGACAGATACGCAGTATTTT.

Notes on this clonotype: The junction shows a germline mismatch at one end, possibly a read error. V gene TRBV4-2 combines with J gene TRBJ2-3; the match to TRBD2 covers 10 bases. The germline CDR1 and CDR2 sequences are LGHNA and YNFKEQ. There are 15 residues in the CDR3. The CDR3 DNA is TGTGCCAGCAGTGGACTAGCGGATAGCACAAATACGCAGTATTTT. This sequence encodes CASSGLADSTNTQYF.

This rearrangement joins TRBV5-1 to TRBJ2-5; the D call may be TRBD1 or TRBD2 (6 bases each). V lost 0 bases, J lost 2 bases, and 11 bases lay in between. The CDR3 totals 15 residues. Germline CDR1 SGHRS, CDR2 YFSETQ. The CDR3 region has the DNA TGCGCCAGCAGCTTGGCGACGGGGGCACAAGAGACCCAGTACTTC. It yields the protein CASSLATGAQETQYF.

This clonotype was detected only a few times. The rearrangement joins TRBV7-3 to TRBJ2-2, with D possibly TRBD2 on 6 matching bases. The CDR3 totals 14 residues. The ends were cut back, 8 bases at V and 2 bases at J, with 12 bases in the middle. CDR1 is SGHTA and CDR2 is FQGTGA in the germline V gene. The CDR3 nucleotides read TGTGCCAGCGGTCTAGCGCCTAACACCGGGGAGCTGTTTTTT. It is translated as CASGLAPNTGELFF.

This clonotype was seen at least ten times. The CDR3 protein is CASSLPSGSGNTIYF. CDR3 DNA sequence: TGCGCCAGCAGCCTTCCGTCGGGGTCTGGAAACACCATATATTTT. The chain joins TRBV4-1 to TRBJ1-3; D gene uncertain. Germline-derived CDR1 and CDR2 are MGHRA and YSYEKL. The CDR3 consists of 15 residues. V was pared by 4 bases and J by 1 base, with 11 bases between.

In its sample, this clonotype was seen many times. The chain joins TRBV20-1 to TRBJ2-3; D not resolved. Germline CDR1 is DFQATT and CDR2 is SNEGSKA (reference sequence). Trimming took off 2 bases at V and 0 bases at J, with 15 bases between the two ends. The length of the CDR3 is 16 residues. Here the CDR3 reads CSARSPTLSSTDTQYF. In DNA, the CDR3 is TGCAGTGCTAGAAGTCCCACCCTCTCTAGCACAGATACGCAGTATTTT.

CDR3 DNA sequence: TGTGCCAGCAGCTTAGACTTGAACGGAGCCTACAATGAGCAGTTCTTC. Its protein is CASSLDLNGAYNEQFF. This chain links TRBV11-2 with TRBJ2-1, with D unclear. Germline CDR1 and CDR2: SGHAT and FQNNGV. The ends were cut back, 0 bases at V and 2 bases at J, with 11 bases in the middle. The CDR3 runs to 16 residues.

Ten or more counts support this clonotype. This sequence joins TRBV5-4 and TRBJ2-3; 9 bases are shared with TRBD2. The CDR3 is 14 amino acids. With V trimmed by 6 bases and J by 5 bases, 7 bases remained unmatched. Germline values: CDR1 SGHNT, CDR2 YYREEE (reference sequence). The CDR3 is CASTASGTVDTQYF. For the CDR3, the DNA is TGTGCCAGCACGGCTAGCGGGACGGTAGATACGCAGTATTTT.

Worth noting for this clonotype: This sequence may be a read error, since a much larger clone differs from it by one base. The conserved phenylalanine or tryptophan normally closing the CDR3 is absent here, so this likely arose from a read error. This chain joins TRBV6-1 and TRBJ2-3, with 10 positions matching TRBD2. J gave up 3 bases and V 7 bases, and 1 base lay outside the gene matches. Per germline, CDR1 MNHNS and CDR2 SASEGT. The CDR3 sequence is 13 residues long. The CDR3 reads CASISGRTDTQYY. CDR3 bases: TGTGCCAGCATTAGCGGGAGGACAGATACGCAGTATTAT.

The CDR3 DNA is TGCGCCAGCAGCATGGGGACGGGAGTCTGGTCTGGAGGGGCCAACGTCCTGACTTTC. Translation: CASSMGTGVWSGGANVLTF. The V gene is TRBV5-1, the J gene TRBJ2-6; D is perhaps TRBD2 (6 bases). Germline loops: CDR1 SGHRS, CDR2 YFSETQ. The V end lost 4 bases, the J end lost 4 bases, and 24 bases lay between the germline ends. CDR3 length: 19 amino acids.

This chain joins TRBV5-1 and TRBJ2-7, with D hard to call. CDR3 size: 14 residues. V was shortened by 5 bases and J by 3 bases, with 15 bases between the two germline ends. Per the germline V gene, CDR1 is SGHRS and CDR2 is YFSETQ. CDR3 sequence reads: CASRFGRPGYEQYF. CDR3 sequence (DNA): TGCGCCAGCAGATTCGGGCGACCCGGCTACGAGCAGTACTTC.

Remarks on this clonotype: Given a much more abundant clone one base away, this may be a read error. The chain joins TRBV29-1 to TRBJ2-3, with TRBD1 matching over 7 bases. This CDR3 comprises 13 residues. Germline lookup yields CDR1 SQVTM and CDR2 ANQGSEA. The DNA of the CDR3 is TGCAGCGTGGGTTACAGGGGCACAGGTACGCAGTATTTT. It specifies CSVGYRGTGTQYF.

The V and J genes are TRBV4-1 and TRBJ1-2; 7 positions match TRBD1. The junction had 5 bases not matched to a gene; V was cut back by 2 bases and J by 2 bases. The germline gives CDR1 MGHRA, CDR2 YSYEKL. This CDR3 has 15 residues. CDR3: CASSQSGRGNYGYTF. The CDR3 DNA reads as TGCGCCAGCAGCCAAAGTGGCAGGGGGAACTATGGCTACACCTTC.

Note on this clonotype: A single base separates this from a much larger clone, so it may be a read error. The chain is built from TRBV29-1 and TRBJ1-1, with D maybe TRBD1 (5 bases). Trimming took off 4 bases at V and 3 bases at J, with 9 bases between the two ends. Per the germline V gene, CDR1 is SQVTM and CDR2 is ANQGSEA. The CDR3 length is 12 residues. The CDR3 spells CSVGQLYTEAFF. DNA of the CDR3: TGCAGCGTTGGACAGCTGTACACTGAAGCTTTCTTT.